The present T cell receptor (beta chain) was sequenced within a study of post-analysis software for immune sequencing data. About the study: Relapsing-remitting, secondary progressive and progressive-relapsing forms of multiple sclerosis all featured among disease courses. Findings of the study overall: Those with multiple sclerosis, the patient group, showed significantly lower normalized Chao1 diversity than controls.

This clonotype came up a few times. Antigen unknown. The library was made from cDNA and included unique molecular identifiers. When roughly 1 to 10 million T cells were used, they gave roughly 490,000 cDNA molecules. TCRdb processed the PCR reads anew with MiXCR; each CDR3 protein has one entry. The table includes roughly 800,000 distinct CDR3 sequences, 25% to 30% detected once. The receptor's source is a girl between 10 and 17 years old with multiple sclerosis. Sample: blood.

The CDR3 bases are TGTGCCAGCAGCCCGTCGACTAGCGGGGGGGTTGAGCAGTTCTTC. Residues: CASSPSTSGGVEQFF. The chain joins TRBV7-9 to TRBJ2-1, with TRBD2 matching 14 bases. From germline, CDR1 is SEHNR and CDR2 FQNEAQ (reference sequence). The CDR3 spans 15 residues. V was clipped by 5 bases and J by 9 bases; unmatched bases: 6.